This T cell receptor beta chain appears in the sequencing data of a study of response to subunit inactivated influenza vaccine. In its sample, this clonotype was seen a few times. Trimming left V 2 bases short and J 14 bases short, with 19 bases between. Germline V gene sequence: CDR1 SQVTM, CDR2 ANQGSEA. The CDR3 has 13 amino acids. TCRdb reanalysed the RT-PCR reads using MiXCR and keeps one entry per CDR3 protein. The profile covers some 540,000 distinct CDR3 sequences, with roughly 25% appearing a single time and roughly 2.8% taken by the ten largest. A further study also used this sample, focusing on T cells expressing NK-cell markers. From that paper: In generating TCR beta cDNA, 5'RACE template switching with UMIs was used. Sorted CD3+CD56+NKG2C+, CD3+CD56+NKG2C- and CD3+CD56-NKG2C+ T-cell subsets were beta-chain profiled. The CD3+CD56-NKG2C+ fraction was also led by these clonotypes in several donors.

The TCR was taken from a man aged 50 or older who received an inactivated influenza vaccine. Specimen: CD4+ T cells sorted from PBMCs, collected approximately 12 days after vaccination. V gene TRBV29-1 combines with J gene TRBJ2-1, with D tentatively TRBD1 (6 bases). CDR3 residues: CSVESRQAGQKFF. DNA of the CDR3: TGCAGCGTTGAATCTCGGCAGGCCGGACAGAAGTTCTTC.